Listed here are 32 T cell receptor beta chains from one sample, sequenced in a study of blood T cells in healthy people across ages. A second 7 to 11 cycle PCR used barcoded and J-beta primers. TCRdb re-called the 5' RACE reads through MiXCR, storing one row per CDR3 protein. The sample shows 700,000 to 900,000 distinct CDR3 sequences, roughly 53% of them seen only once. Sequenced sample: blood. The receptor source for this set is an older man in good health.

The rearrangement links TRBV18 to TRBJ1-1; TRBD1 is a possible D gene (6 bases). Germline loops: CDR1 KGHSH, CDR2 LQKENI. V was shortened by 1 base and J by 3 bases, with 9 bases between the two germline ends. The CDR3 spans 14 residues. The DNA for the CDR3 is TGTGCCAGCTCACCACAGGGGGTTGACACTGAAGCTTTCTTT. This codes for CASSPQGVDTEAFF.

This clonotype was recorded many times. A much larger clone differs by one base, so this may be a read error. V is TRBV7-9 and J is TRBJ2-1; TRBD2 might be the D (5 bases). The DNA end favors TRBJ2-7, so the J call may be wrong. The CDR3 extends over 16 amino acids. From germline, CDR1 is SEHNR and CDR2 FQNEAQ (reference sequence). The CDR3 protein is CASSSEGGGAYNEQYF. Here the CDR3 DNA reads TGTGCCAGCAGCTCAGAGGGTGGCGGAGCCTACAATGAGCAGTACTTC.

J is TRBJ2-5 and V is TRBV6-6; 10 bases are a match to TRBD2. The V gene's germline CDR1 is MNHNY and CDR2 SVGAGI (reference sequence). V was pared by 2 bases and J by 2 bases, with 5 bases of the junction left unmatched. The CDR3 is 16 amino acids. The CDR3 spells CASSYPTSGSQETQYF. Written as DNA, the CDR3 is TGTGCCAGCAGTTACCCGACTAGCGGGTCTCAAGAGACCCAGTACTTC.

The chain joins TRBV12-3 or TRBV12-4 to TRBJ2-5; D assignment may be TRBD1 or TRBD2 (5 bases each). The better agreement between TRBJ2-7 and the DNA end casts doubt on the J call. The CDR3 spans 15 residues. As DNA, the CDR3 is TGTGCCAGCAGTTGGGGCCACCCGGGATTCGACGAGCAGTACTTC. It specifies CASSWGHPGFDEQYF.

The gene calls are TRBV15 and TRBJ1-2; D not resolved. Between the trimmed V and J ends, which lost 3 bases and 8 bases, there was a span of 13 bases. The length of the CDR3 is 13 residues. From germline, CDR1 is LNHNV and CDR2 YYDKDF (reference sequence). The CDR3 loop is CATSRALRRGYTF. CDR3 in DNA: TGTGCCACCAGCAGGGCTTTACGGCGGGGCTACACCTTC.

The CDR3 coding sequence is TGTGCCAGCAGCTTAGCCCCGGGTAGGACTGAAGCTTTCTTT. It encodes CASSLAPGRTEAFF. The chain uses TRBV7-8 and TRBJ1-1; no reliable D call. The germline V and J ends were trimmed by 0 bases and 5 bases, with 10 bases remaining between them. The CDR3 runs 14 residues. Germline V gene lookup returns CDR1 SGHVS and CDR2 FQNEAQ.

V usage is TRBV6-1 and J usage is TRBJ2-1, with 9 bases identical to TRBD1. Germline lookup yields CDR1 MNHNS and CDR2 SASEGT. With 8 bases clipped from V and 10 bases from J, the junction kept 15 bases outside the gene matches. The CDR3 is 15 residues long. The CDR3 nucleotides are TGTGCCAGCCTGGACAGGGGTCTTCCTCGGTCCGAGCAGTTCTTC. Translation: CASLDRGLPRSEQFF.

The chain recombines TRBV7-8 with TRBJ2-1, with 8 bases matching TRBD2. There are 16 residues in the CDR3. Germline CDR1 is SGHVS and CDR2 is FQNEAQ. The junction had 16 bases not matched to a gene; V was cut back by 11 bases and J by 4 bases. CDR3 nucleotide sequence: TGTGCCTCCCCGCCGCCCAGCGGGAGTTTATACAATGAGCAGTTCTTC. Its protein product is CASPPPSGSLYNEQFF.

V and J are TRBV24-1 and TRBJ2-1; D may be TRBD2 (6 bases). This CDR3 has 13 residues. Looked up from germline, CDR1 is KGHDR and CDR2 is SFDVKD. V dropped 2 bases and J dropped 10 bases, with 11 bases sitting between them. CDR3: CATSDSKGREQFF. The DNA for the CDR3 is TGTGCCACCAGTGATTCGAAGGGGAGGGAGCAGTTCTTC.

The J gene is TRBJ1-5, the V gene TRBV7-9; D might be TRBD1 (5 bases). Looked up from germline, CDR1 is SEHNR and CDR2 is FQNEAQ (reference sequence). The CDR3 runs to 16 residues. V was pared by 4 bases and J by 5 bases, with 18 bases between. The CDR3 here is CASSSPPTGTDQPQHF. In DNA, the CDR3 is TGTGCCAGCAGCTCCCCGCCAACTGGGACGGATCAGCCCCAGCATTTT.

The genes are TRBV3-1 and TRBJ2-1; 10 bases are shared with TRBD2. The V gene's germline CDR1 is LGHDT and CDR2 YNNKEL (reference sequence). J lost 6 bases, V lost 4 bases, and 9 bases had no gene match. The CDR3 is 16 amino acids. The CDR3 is CASSPRVSSGGNEQFF. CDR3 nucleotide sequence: TGTGCCAGCAGCCCCCGGGTGTCTAGCGGGGGCAATGAGCAGTTCTTC.

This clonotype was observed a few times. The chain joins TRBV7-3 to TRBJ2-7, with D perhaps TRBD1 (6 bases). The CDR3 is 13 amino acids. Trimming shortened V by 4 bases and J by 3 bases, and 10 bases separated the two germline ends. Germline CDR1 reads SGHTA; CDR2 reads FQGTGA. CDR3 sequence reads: CASSSRRGYEQYF. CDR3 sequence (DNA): TGTGCCAGCAGCTCCCGCAGGGGCTACGAGCAGTACTTC.

CDR3 amino acids: CASSGGHLTYNEQFF. The DNA of the CDR3 is TGTGCCAGCAGTGGGGGACACCTTACCTACAATGAGCAGTTCTTC. The chain combines TRBV6-1 with TRBJ2-1; TRBD1 is a possible D gene (6 bases). This CDR3 spans 15 amino acids. The V gene lost 4 bases and the J gene lost 2 bases, with 12 bases spanning the gap. Germline V gene data show CDR1 as MNHNS and CDR2 as SASEGT.

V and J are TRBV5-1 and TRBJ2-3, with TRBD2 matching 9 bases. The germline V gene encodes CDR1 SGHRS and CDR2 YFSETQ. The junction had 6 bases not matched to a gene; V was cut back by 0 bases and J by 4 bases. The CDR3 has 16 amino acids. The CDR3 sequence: CASSLVAGGLPDTQYF. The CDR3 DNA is TGCGCCAGCAGCTTGGTCGCGGGAGGGCTCCCAGATACGCAGTATTTT. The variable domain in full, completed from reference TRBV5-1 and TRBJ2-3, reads KAGVTQTPRYLIKTRGQQVTLSCSPISGHRSVSWYQQTPGQGLQFLFEYFSETQRNKGNFPGRFSGRQFSNSRSEMNVSTLELGDSALYLCASSLVAGGLPDTQYFGPGTRLTVL.

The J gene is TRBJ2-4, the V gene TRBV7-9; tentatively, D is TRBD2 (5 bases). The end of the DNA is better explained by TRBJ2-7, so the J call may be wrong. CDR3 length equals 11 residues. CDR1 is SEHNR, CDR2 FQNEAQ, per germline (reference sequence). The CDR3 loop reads CASSTAGEQYF. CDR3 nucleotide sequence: TGTGCCAGCAGCACGGCGGGCGAGCAGTACTTC.

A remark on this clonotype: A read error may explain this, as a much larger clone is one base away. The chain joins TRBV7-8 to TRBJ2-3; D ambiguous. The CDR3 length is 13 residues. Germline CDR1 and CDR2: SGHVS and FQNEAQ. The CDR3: CACSLLGTDTQYF. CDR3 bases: TGTGCCTGCAGCTTACTCGGAACAGATACGCAGTATTTT.

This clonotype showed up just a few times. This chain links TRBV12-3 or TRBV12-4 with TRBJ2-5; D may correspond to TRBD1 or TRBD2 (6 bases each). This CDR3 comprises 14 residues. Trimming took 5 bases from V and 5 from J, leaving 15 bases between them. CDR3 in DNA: TGTGCCAGCAGTCCATTGGGGGGCCCGGAGACCCAGTACTTC. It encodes CASSPLGGPETQYF.

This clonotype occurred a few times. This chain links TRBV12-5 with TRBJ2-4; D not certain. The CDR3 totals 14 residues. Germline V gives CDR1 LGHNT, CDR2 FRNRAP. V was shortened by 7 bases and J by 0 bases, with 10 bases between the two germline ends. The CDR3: CASAQSLAKNIQYF. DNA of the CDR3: TGTGCTAGTGCCCAATCGTTAGCCAAAAACATTCAGTACTTC.

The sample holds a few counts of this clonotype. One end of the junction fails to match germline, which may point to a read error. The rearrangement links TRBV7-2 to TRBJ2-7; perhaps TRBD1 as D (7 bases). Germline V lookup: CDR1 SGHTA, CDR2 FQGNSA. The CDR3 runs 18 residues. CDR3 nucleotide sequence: TGTGCCAGCAACTTAGGAGGGGGCTCCTCCCCTTACTTCTACGAGCAGTACTTC. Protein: CASNLGGGSSPYFYEQYF.

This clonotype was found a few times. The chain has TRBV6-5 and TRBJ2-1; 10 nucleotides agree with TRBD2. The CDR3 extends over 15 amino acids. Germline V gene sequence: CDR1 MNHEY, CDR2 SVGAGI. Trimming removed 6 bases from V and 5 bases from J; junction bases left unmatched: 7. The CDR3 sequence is CASRASGGPNNEQFF. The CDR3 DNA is TGTGCCAGCAGGGCTAGCGGGGGTCCTAACAATGAGCAGTTCTTC.

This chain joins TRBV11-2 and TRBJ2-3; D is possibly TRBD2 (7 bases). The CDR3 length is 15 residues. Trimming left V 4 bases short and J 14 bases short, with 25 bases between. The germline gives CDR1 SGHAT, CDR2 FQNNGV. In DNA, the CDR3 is TGTGCCAGCAGCTCCTTTGGGCCGGGGGGCAGAGACGCGTATTTT. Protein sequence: CASSSFGPGGRDAYF.

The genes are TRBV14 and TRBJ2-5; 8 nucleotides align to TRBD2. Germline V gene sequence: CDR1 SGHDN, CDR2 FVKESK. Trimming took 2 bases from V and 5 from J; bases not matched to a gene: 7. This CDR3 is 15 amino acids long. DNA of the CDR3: TGTGCCAGCAGCCAACTAGCGGGCCCAGTTGAGACCCAGTACTTC. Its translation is CASSQLAGPVETQYF.

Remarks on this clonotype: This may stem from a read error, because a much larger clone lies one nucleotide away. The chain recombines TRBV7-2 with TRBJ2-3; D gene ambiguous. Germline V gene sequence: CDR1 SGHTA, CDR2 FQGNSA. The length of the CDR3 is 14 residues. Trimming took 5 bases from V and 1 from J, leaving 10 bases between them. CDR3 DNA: TGTGCCAGCAGCCCTACCTCGTGCACAGATACGCAGTATTTT. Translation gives CASSPTSCTDTQYF.

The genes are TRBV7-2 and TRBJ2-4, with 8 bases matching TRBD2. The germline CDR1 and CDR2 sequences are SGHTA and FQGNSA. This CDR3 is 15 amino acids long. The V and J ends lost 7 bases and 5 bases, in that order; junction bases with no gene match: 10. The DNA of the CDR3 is TGTGCCAGCACGAGGCAGGGACTAGGGGAAAACATTCAGTACTTC. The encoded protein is CASTRQGLGENIQYF.

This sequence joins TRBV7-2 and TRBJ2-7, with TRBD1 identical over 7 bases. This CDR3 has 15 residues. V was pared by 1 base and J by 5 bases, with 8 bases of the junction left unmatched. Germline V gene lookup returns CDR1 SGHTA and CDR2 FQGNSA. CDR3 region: CASSLGAGGRNEQYF. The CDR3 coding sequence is TGTGCCAGCAGCTTAGGGGCAGGGGGTAGGAACGAGCAGTACTTC.

The CDR3 region is CASSLAGTNTGELFF. For the CDR3, the DNA is TGTGCCAGCAGCTTGGCAGGGACAAACACCGGGGAGCTGTTTTTT. V and J are TRBV5-5 and TRBJ2-2; D might be TRBD1 (6 bases). Germline CDR1 is SGHKS and CDR2 is YYEKEE (reference sequence). Deletions cut 0 bases from V and 2 bases from J, with 8 bases between. The CDR3 is made up of 15 amino acids.

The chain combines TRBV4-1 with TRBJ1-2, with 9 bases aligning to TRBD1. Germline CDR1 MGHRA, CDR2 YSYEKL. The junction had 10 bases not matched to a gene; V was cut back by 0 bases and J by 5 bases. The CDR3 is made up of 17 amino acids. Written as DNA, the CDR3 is TGCGCCAGCAGCCAAGACTACGACAGGGGGATAATTTATGGCTACACCTTC. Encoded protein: CASSQDYDRGIIYGYTF.

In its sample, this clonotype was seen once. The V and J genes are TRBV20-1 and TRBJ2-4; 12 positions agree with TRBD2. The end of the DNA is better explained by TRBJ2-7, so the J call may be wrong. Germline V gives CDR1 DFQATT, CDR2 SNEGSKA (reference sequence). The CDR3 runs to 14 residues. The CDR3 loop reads CSAASGRAAYEQYF. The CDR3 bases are TGCAGTGCAGCTAGCGGGAGGGCCGCGTACGAGCAGTACTTC.

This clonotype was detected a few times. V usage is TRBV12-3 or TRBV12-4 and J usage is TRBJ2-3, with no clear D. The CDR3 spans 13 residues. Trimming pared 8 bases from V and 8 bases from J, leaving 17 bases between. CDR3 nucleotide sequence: TGTGCCAGCCTTTCCCCCGGCGGCGGTACGCAGTATTTT. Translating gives CASLSPGGGTQYF.

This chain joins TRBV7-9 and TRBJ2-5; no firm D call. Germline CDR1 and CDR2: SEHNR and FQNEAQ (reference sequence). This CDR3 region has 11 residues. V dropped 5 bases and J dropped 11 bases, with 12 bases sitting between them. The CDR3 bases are TGTGCCAGCAGCCTTTCTTGGGTTCAGTACTTC. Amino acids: CASSLSWVQYF.

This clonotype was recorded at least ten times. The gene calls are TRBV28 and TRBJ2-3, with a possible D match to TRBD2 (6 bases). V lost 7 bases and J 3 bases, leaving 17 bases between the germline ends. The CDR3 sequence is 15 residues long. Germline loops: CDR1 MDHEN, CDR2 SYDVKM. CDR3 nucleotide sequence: TGTGCCAGCACTTCCCCCGGGAGATGGACAGATACGCAGTATTTT. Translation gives CASTSPGRWTDTQYF.

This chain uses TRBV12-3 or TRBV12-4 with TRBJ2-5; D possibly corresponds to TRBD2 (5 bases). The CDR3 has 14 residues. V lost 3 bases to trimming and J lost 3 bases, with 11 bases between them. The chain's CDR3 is CASSFQEVEETQYF. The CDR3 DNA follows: TGTGCCAGCAGTTTCCAGGAGGTCGAAGAGACCCAGTACTTC.